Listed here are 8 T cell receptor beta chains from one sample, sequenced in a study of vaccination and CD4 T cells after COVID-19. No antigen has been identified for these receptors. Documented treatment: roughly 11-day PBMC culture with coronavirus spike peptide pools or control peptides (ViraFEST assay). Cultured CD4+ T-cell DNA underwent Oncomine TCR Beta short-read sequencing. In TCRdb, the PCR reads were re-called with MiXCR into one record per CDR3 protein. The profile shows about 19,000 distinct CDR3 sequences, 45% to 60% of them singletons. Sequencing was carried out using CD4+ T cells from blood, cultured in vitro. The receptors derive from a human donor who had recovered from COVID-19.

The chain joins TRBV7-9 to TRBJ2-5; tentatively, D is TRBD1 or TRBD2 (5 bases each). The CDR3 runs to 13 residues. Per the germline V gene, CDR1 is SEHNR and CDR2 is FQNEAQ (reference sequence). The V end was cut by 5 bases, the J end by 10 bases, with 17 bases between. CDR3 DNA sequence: TGTGCCAGCAGCCTTGGGGACCGACCCTACCAGTACTTC. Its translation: CASSLGDRPYQYF. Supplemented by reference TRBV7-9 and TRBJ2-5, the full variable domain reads DTGVSQNPRHKITKRGQNVTFRCDPISEHNRLYWYRQTLGQGPEFLTYFQNEAQLEKSRLLSDRFSAERPKGSFSTLEIQRTEQGDSAMYLCASSLGDRPYQYFGPGTRLLVL.

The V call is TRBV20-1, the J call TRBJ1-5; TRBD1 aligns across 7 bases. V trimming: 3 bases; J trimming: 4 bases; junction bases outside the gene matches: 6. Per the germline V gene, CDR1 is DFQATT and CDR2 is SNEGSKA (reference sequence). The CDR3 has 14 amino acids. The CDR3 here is CSASEDRSNQPQHF. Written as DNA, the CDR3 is TGCAGTGCTAGTGAGGACAGGTCGAATCAGCCCCAGCATTTT.

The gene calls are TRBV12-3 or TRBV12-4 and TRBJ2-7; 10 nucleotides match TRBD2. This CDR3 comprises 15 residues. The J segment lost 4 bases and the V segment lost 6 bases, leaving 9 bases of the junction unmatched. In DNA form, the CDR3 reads TGTGCCAGCAGCCCGCCTAGCGGGGGAACTTACGAGCAGTACTTC. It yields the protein CASSPPSGGTYEQYF.

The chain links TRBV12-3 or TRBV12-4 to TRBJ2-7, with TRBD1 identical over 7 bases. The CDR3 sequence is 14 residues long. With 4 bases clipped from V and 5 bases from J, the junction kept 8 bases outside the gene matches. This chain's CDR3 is CASSSRDRVNEQYF. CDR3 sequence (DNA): TGTGCCAGCAGTTCCCGGGACAGAGTCAACGAGCAGTACTTC.

CDR3 sequence reads: CASRTGSSYEQYF. The CDR3 region has the DNA TGTGCCAGCCGGACAGGGAGCTCCTACGAGCAGTACTTC. The chain carries TRBV2 and TRBJ2-7; TRBD1 matches 8 bases. The ends lost 8 bases at V and 0 bases at J; junction bases unmatched: 3. The germline CDR1 and CDR2 sequences are SNHLY and FYNNEI. There are 13 residues in the CDR3.

CDR3 protein: CASRASGRDTDTQYF. CDR3 in DNA: TGTGCCAGCAGGGCTAGCGGGAGGGACACAGATACGCAGTATTTT. The rearrangement joins TRBV2 to TRBJ2-3; 12 bases match TRBD2. CDR1 and CDR2 (germline): SNHLY, FYNNEI. There are 15 residues in the CDR3. V was pared by 6 bases and J by 2 bases, with 3 bases of the junction left unmatched.

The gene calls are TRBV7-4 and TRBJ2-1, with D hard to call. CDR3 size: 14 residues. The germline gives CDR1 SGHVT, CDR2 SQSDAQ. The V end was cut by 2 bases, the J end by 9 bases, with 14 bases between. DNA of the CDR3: TGTGCCAGCAGCTTAAACCCACTAAACGGTGAGCAGTTCTTC. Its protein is CASSLNPLNGEQFF.

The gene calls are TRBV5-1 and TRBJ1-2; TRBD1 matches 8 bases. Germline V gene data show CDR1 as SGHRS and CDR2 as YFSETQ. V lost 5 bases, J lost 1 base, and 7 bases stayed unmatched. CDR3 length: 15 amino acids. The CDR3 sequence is CASRDRGGDNYGYTF. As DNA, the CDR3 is TGCGCCAGCAGAGACAGGGGCGGAGATAACTATGGCTACACCTTC.